Presented here are 28 T cell receptor beta chains from one specimen sequenced in a study of blood T cells in healthy people across ages (dated by TCRdb to the mid-2010s). Library generation was performed with 5' RACE. Sequencing instrument: Illumina HiSeq 2500. A second roughly 6 to 11 cycle PCR used a sample-barcoded 5' primer and a J-beta primer mix. The public reads were quality trimmed at Q25 with fastp and then assembled into clones with MiXCR by TCRdb, keeping productive beta chains. A single entry per CDR3 protein holds the most common genes and DNA from its merged rows. The sample table lists some 1.5 million distinct CDR3 sequences, 25% to 30% of them with a count of one. The ten largest clones take up roughly 8.2% of the sample. Sequenced sample: blood. The receptors were sampled from a young woman in good health.

The CDR3 DNA reads TGTGCCAGCTCACCACTCGACAGGGGGACTGAAGCTTTCTTT. This sequence encodes CASSPLDRGTEAFF. The chain joins TRBV18 to TRBJ1-1, with 9 bases matching TRBD1. V was pared by 1 base and J by 5 bases, with 2 bases of the junction left unmatched. Germline loops: CDR1 KGHSH, CDR2 LQKENI. The CDR3 contains 14 residues.

This clonotype turned up a few times. The chain carries TRBV29-1 and TRBJ2-7, with a tentative D call TRBD2 (7 bases). Germline V CDR1 and CDR2: SQVTM, ANQGSEA. The CDR3 loop spans 14 amino acids. V lost 4 bases to trimming and J lost 2 bases, with 15 bases between them. This CDR3 is CSVGNRGAAYEQYF. CDR3 DNA sequence: TGCAGCGTTGGGAACCGGGGGGCTGCCTACGAGCAGTACTTC.

The chain is built from TRBV3-1 and TRBJ1-1; tentatively, D is TRBD1 (6 bases). The CDR3 spans 15 residues. The V end lost 4 bases, the J end lost 1 base, and 13 bases lay between the germline ends. The germline V gene has CDR1 LGHDT and CDR2 YNNKEL (reference sequence). CDR3 amino acids: CASSRRSGENTEAFF. Here the CDR3 DNA reads TGTGCCAGCAGCCGGAGGTCAGGGGAGAACACTGAAGCTTTCTTT.

Ten or more counts support this clonotype. J is TRBJ2-7 and V is TRBV6-5; 9 bases align to TRBD1. Germline trimming cut 4 bases from V and 5 bases from J; bases unmatched to any gene: 9. The CDR3 loop spans 15 amino acids. Germline CDR1 and CDR2: MNHEY and SVGAGI. CDR3 DNA: TGTGCCAGCAGTTCCAAAGGGACAGGGACCCACGAGCAGTACTTC. This codes for CASSSKGTGTHEQYF.

The rearrangement uses TRBV29-1 and TRBJ2-5, with D perhaps matching TRBD1 or TRBD2 (6 bases each). Germline lookup yields CDR1 SQVTM and CDR2 ANQGSEA. The CDR3 sequence is 13 residues long. The V and J ends lost 1 base and 3 bases respectively, with 9 bases between them. The CDR3 bases are TGCAGCGTTGAAGGGGGGGCAAAAGAGACCCAGTACTTC. Translating gives CSVEGGAKETQYF.

The rearrangement joins TRBV5-1 to TRBJ1-2; 8 positions match TRBD1. CDR3 length equals 18 residues. Germline lookup yields CDR1 SGHRS and CDR2 YFSETQ. Losses at the gene ends were 1 base for V and 4 bases for J; bases not matched to a gene: 15. In DNA, the CDR3 is TGCGCCAGCAGCTTGAGCTTTCCAGGGGGCGCCGGGCCCTATGGCTACACCTTC. It is translated as CASSLSFPGGAGPYGYTF.

This clonotype was seen many times. This chain joins TRBV20-1 and TRBJ2-1; 7 nucleotides align to TRBD1. The CDR3 is 14 amino acids. The trim removed 1 base at V and 0 bases at J, leaving 0 bases unmatched. The germline V gene encodes CDR1 DFQATT and CDR2 SNEGSKA (reference sequence). CDR3 sequence: CSARGQGSYNEQFF. The CDR3 DNA follows: TGCAGTGCTAGAGGACAGGGCTCCTACAATGAGCAGTTCTTC.

This chain joins TRBV5-1 and TRBJ2-1, with 7 bases identical to TRBD2. The germline gives CDR1 SGHRS, CDR2 YFSETQ. Unmatched junction bases numbered 15, after V lost 4 bases and J lost 8 bases. This CDR3 comprises 16 residues. CDR3 amino acids: CASSLTGTPREDEQFF. The DNA of the CDR3 is TGCGCCAGCAGCCTCACGGGGACTCCACGGGAGGATGAGCAGTTCTTC.

In regard to this clonotype: At one end, the junction sequence differs from germline, possibly due to a read error. This chain links TRBV27 with TRBJ2-7; D is perhaps TRBD1 (5 bases). Germline V gene lookup returns CDR1 MNHEY and CDR2 SMNVEV (reference sequence). This CDR3 region has 14 residues. CDR3 sequence: CANQKAGPLHEQYF. CDR3 DNA sequence: TGCGCCAACCAAAAGGCAGGGCCGCTCCACGAGCAGTACTTC.

This clonotype was detected many times. The chain joins TRBV6-1 to TRBJ2-7; a possible D gene is TRBD1 (5 bases). The germline V gene encodes CDR1 MNHNS and CDR2 SASEGT. The CDR3 contains 14 residues. With 6 bases removed from V and 2 bases from J, the gap between germline ends came to 14 bases. The CDR3 region is CASSEWGGAYEQYF. The CDR3 DNA reads as TGTGCCAGCAGCGAATGGGGCGGAGCCTACGAGCAGTACTTC.

The chain has TRBV4-3 and TRBJ2-7, with a tentative D call TRBD1 (5 bases). CDR1 is LGHNA and CDR2 is YSLEER in the germline V gene. This CDR3 is 15 amino acids long. Trimming took off 0 bases at V and 6 bases at J, with 15 bases between the two ends. The CDR3 spells CASSQEAFQGFEQYF. The CDR3 nucleotides read TGCGCCAGCAGCCAAGAAGCATTTCAGGGCTTCGAGCAGTACTTC.

The V call is TRBV20-1, the J call TRBJ2-7; 12 nucleotides align to TRBD2. There are 15 residues in the CDR3. V was pared by 0 bases and J by 4 bases, with 4 bases of the junction left unmatched. The V gene's germline CDR1 is DFQATT and CDR2 SNEGSKA (reference sequence). The CDR3 is CSARDQTSGSYEQYF. In DNA form, the CDR3 reads TGCAGTGCTAGAGACCAGACTAGCGGGAGTTACGAGCAGTACTTC.

The rearrangement joins TRBV9 to TRBJ1-2; D is possibly TRBD1 (5 bases). V lost 4 bases and J lost 4, with 14 bases in between. This CDR3 has 14 residues. Germline V lookup: CDR1 SGDLS, CDR2 YYNGEE. CDR3 nucleotide sequence: TGTGCCAGCAGCCCCCGGGGGGAGTTCTATGGCTACACCTTC. This gives the protein CASSPRGEFYGYTF.

The chain has TRBV28 and TRBJ2-4; D is unclear. The last part of the DNA fits TRBJ2-5 better; the J call may be wrong. Germline V gene data show CDR1 as MDHEN and CDR2 as SYDVKM. The CDR3 totals 13 residues. Here the CDR3 DNA reads TGTGCCAGCAGAACTGGCCAGGTAGAGACCCAGTACTTC. This gives the protein CASRTGQVETQYF.

This chain joins TRBV18 and TRBJ2-3; unclear D gene. The CDR3 totals 14 residues. Trimming took 8 bases from V and 4 from J, leaving 16 bases between them. Germline loops: CDR1 KGHSH, CDR2 LQKENI. As DNA, the CDR3 is TGTGCCAGCAGCCCCCCCTCTGGCGCAGATACGCAGTATTTT. Its translation is CASSPPSGADTQYF.

This clonotype came up a few times. V and J are TRBV6-5 and TRBJ1-2, with 9 bases fitting TRBD1. The ends lost 5 bases at V and 3 bases at J; junction bases unmatched: 7. The CDR3 extends over 15 amino acids. CDR1 and CDR2 from the germline V gene are MNHEY and SVGAGI. CDR3 amino acids: CASSEPGQGHYGYTF. CDR3 DNA sequence: TGTGCCAGCAGTGAACCGGGACAGGGACACTATGGCTACACCTTC.

V and J are TRBV27 and TRBJ2-7; D ambiguous. CDR1 is MNHEY and CDR2 is SMNVEV in the germline V gene (reference sequence). This CDR3 is built from 13 residues. Trimming stripped 4 bases from V and 7 bases from J, with 14 bases between. CDR3 residues: CASSWTAYNEQYF. The DNA for the CDR3 is TGTGCCAGCAGTTGGACGGCATACAATGAGCAGTACTTC.

Many counts were recorded for this clonotype. The chain carries TRBV5-1 and TRBJ2-6; D uncertain. The CDR3 has 14 residues. Between the trimmed V and J ends, which lost 4 bases and 2 bases, there was a span of 7 bases. Germline lookup yields CDR1 SGHRS and CDR2 YFSETQ. CDR3 loop: CASSPVAGANVLTF. The CDR3 DNA reads as TGCGCCAGCAGCCCCGTTGCTGGGGCCAACGTCCTGACTTTC.

The CDR3 is CASSSGQGAAETQYF. The DNA of the CDR3 is TGCGCCAGCAGCTCGGGACAGGGGGCGGCCGAGACCCAGTACTTC. The chain carries TRBV5-1 and TRBJ2-5; 12 bases are a match to TRBD1. The CDR3 contains 15 residues. Germline V gene data show CDR1 as SGHRS and CDR2 as YFSETQ. The V gene end was trimmed by 3 bases and the J gene end by 5 bases; junction bases not matched to a gene: 5.

Many counts were recorded for this clonotype. Here the CDR3 reads CASSLSQWDTQYF. CDR3 bases: TGTGCCAGCAGTTTATCGCAATGGGATACGCAGTATTTT. The chain combines TRBV27 with TRBJ2-3; D call uncertain. The CDR3 is made up of 13 amino acids. V lost 0 bases, J lost 6 bases, and 7 bases lay in between. CDR1 and CDR2 from the germline V gene are MNHEY and SMNVEV (reference sequence).

This clonotype was detected only a few times. The V call is TRBV27, the J call TRBJ1-2; 7 bases line up with TRBD1. Germline V lookup: CDR1 MNHEY, CDR2 SMNVEV (reference sequence). Germline trimming cut 6 bases from V and 3 bases from J; bases unmatched to any gene: 10. The CDR3 spans 15 residues. The CDR3 region has the DNA TGTGCCAGCAGAACTACAGGGGCGCAACACTATGGCTACACCTTC. Translated, it gives CASRTTGAQHYGYTF.

On this clonotype itself: A much larger clone lies a single base off, so this may be a read error. The chain employs TRBV12-3 or TRBV12-4 and TRBJ2-5; unclear D gene. The length of the CDR3 is 14 residues. CDR3 nucleotides: TGTGCCGGCAGTTTAGTTGGAGAGCAAGAGACCCAGTACTTC. It encodes CAGSLVGEQETQYF.

On this clonotype itself: Since a much larger clone is just one base distant, this may be a read error. This chain connects TRBV4-3 to TRBJ2-7; 7 bases are a match to TRBD1. The DNA end is a closer match to TRBJ2-1, so the J assignment may be wrong. This CDR3 is 14 amino acids long. CDR1 is LGHNA, CDR2 YSLEER, per germline. In DNA, the CDR3 is TGCGCCAGCAGCGGGGACAGTACCTCCTACGAGCAGTTCTTC. Amino acids: CASSGDSTSYEQFF.

As concerns this clonotype: Being one base from a much bigger clone, this may be a read error. The rearrangement links TRBV28 to TRBJ2-3; D may be TRBD1 or TRBD2 (5 bases each). Germline loops: CDR1 MDHEN, CDR2 SYDVKM. The CDR3 is 15 amino acids. The CDR3 DNA follows: TGTACCAGCAGTTTAAAGCAGAGGGCCGTGGGGGCGCAGTATTTT. Its translation is CTSSLKQRAVGAQYF.

The rearrangement joins TRBV6-1 to TRBJ2-7; 15 bases are shared with TRBD2. The ends lost 6 bases at V and 3 bases at J; junction bases unmatched: 9. This CDR3 contains 17 residues. CDR1 MNHNS and CDR2 SASEGT come from the germline V gene. Written as DNA, the CDR3 is TGTGCCAGCAGCAGAAGCGGACTAGCGGGAGGGTGCTACGAGCAGTACTTC. As protein: CASSRSGLAGGCYEQYF.

The rearrangement links TRBV7-9 to TRBJ2-3; no reliable D call. CDR3 length: 17 amino acids. Trimming stripped 2 bases from V and 4 bases from J, with 19 bases between. Per germline, CDR1 SEHNR and CDR2 FQNEAQ (reference sequence). CDR3 protein: CASSLSLRGGVADTQYF. The CDR3 DNA sequence: TGTGCCAGCAGCTTATCCCTCAGAGGTGGGGTGGCAGATACGCAGTATTTT.

This chain links TRBV7-2 with TRBJ2-1; maybe TRBD2 (5 bases). The CDR3 sequence is 15 residues long. Between the trimmed V and J ends, which lost 2 bases and 5 bases, there was a span of 13 bases. The germline CDR1 and CDR2 sequences are SGHTA and FQGNSA. DNA for the CDR3: TGTGCCAGCAGCTTAAAGCGGAACAAAAACAATGAGCAGTTCTTC. This gives the protein CASSLKRNKNNEQFF.

This clonotype was seen only a few times. The chain combines TRBV5-1 with TRBJ2-7; possible D gene TRBD2, 6 bases. The V gene's germline CDR1 is SGHRS and CDR2 YFSETQ. The CDR3 is made up of 13 amino acids. The V end lost 1 base, the J end lost 5 bases, and 10 bases lay between the germline ends. CDR3 sequence reads: CASSLNGGDEQYF. In DNA, the CDR3 is TGCGCCAGCAGCTTGAACGGAGGGGACGAGCAGTACTTC.